This TCR beta chain stems from a study of T cell responses to AZD1222 COVID-19 vaccine. Study-level results: An increase in Spike-specific TCR breadth and depth was observed after two AZD1222 doses.

This clone appeared a single time. Its antigen is not known. The CDR3 totals 17 residues. The V gene end was trimmed by 4 bases and the J gene end by 5 bases; junction bases not matched to a gene: 17. Germline loops: CDR1 SGHDT, CDR2 YYEEEE. Sequencing was performed with immunoSEQ multiplex PCR; in TCRdb, only in-frame clones are kept and a portion is missing. The profile shows 130,000 or so clones, about 86% of them singletons. The material sequenced was peripheral blood, taken on day 0 of AZD1222 vaccination. The chain couples TRBV5-6 to TRBJ1-1, with 7 bases identical to TRBD1. This receptor was obtained from an adult in good health. CDR3 region: CASSASGRQGLWTEAFF. The CDR3 DNA follows: TGTGCCAGCAGCGCGAGTGGCCGACAGGGACTTTGGACTGAAGCTTTCTTT.